Listed below are T cell receptor beta chains from one sample, sequenced in a study of human thymus T cells. Sequenced by immunoSEQ multiplex PCR; TCRdb stores in-frame clones only, minus some. This table holds approximately 49,000 clones, approximately 95% found once. The sequenced material came from blood. The origin of the receptors is a girl younger than two with a congenital heart defect but otherwise immunologically healthy. CDR3s include the opening cysteine and the closing phenylalanine or tryptophan. Fields, in order: clone size, J gene, D gene, V gene, CDR3 protein, CDR3 DNA. The D gene is left open where the match is weak. Clone size is not always given. Where it is, it says once, few, many or a class for expanded clones.

NA	TRBJ2-5	NA	TRBV4-2	CASSPRVGETQYF	TGTGCCAGCAGCCCCCGGGTAGGGGAGACCCAGTACTTC
NA	TRBJ2-2	TRBD2	TRBV7-2	CASSSASGRTGELFF	TGTGCCAGCAGCTCTGCTAGCGGGAGAACCGGGGAGCTGTTTTTT
NA	TRBJ2-2	TRBD2	TRBV5-4	CASSIRLAGLPSNTGELFF	TGTGCCAGCAGCATCAGACTAGCGGGACTCCCTTCGAACACCGGGGAGCTGTTTTTT
NA	TRBJ2-2	NA	TRBV4-1	CASSLPNTGELFF	TGCGCCAGCAGCCTCCCTAACACCGGGGAGCTGTTTTTT
NA	TRBJ2-5	TRBD2	TRBV7-9	CASSDPVAGGQETQYF	TGTGCCAGCAGCGACCCTGTAGCGGGAGGTCAAGAGACCCAGTACTTC
NA	TRBJ2-7	NA	TRBV14	CASSRTVYEQYF	TGTGCCAGCAGCAGGACAGTTTACGAGCAGTACTTC
once	TRBJ2-7	NA	TRBV2	CASRGVGLVAYEQYF	TGTGCCAGCAGGGGGGTGGGACTGGTTGCCTACGAGCAGTACTTC
NA	TRBJ2-1	NA	TRBV19	CASSPPDRLGSVNEQFF	TGTGCCAGTAGTCCCCCCGACAGGCTAGGGTCTGTCAATGAGCAGTTCTTC
once	TRBJ2-3	TRBD2	TRBV9	CASSVGPGTSGSNTQYF	TGTGCCAGCAGCGTAGGGCCCGGGACTAGCGGGAGTAATACGCAGTATTTT
NA	TRBJ2-7	TRBD2	TRBV5-6	CASSLAGRGKYPPYEQYF	TGTGCCAGCAGCTTGGCCGGGAGGGGCAAGTACCCACCGTACGAGCAGTACTTC
NA	TRBJ1-2	NA	TRBV11-2	CASSLDGTPNYGYTF	TGTGCCAGCAGCTTAGATGGGACTCCTAACTATGGCTACACCTTC
NA	TRBJ2-3	NA	TRBV5-4	CASSPMAGSLSTDTQYF	TGTGCCAGCAGCCCTATGGCCGGGAGTTTGAGCACAGATACGCAGTATTTT
NA	TRBJ1-2	NA	TRBV5-1	CASSLNSGEKLYGYTF	TGCGCCAGCAGCTTGAATTCAGGGGAAAAGTTGTACGGCTACACCTTC
NA	TRBJ1-5	NA	TRBV19	CASKGHSNQPQHF	TGTGCCAGTAAAGGGCATAGCAATCAGCCCCAGCATTTT
NA	TRBJ2-1	TRBD2	TRBV4-1	CASSQASSGRYSYNEQFF	TGCGCCAGCAGCCAAGCCTCTAGCGGGAGATACTCCTACAATGAGCAGTTCTTC
NA	TRBJ2-3	NA	TRBV5-1	CASSLVEVPTDTQYF	TGCGCCAGCAGCTTGGTGGAGGTTCCCACAGATACGCAGTATTTT
NA	TRBJ1-3	NA	TRBV5-1	CASSLVPFASGNTIYF	TGCGCCAGCAGCTTGGTCCCGTTTGCCTCTGGAAACACCATATATTTT
NA	TRBJ2-7	TRBD2	TRBV27	CASSPGTSGPYEQYF	TGTGCCAGCAGTCCAGGGACTAGCGGGCCCTACGAGCAGTACTTC
NA	TRBJ2-7	TRBD2	TRBV2	CASGTGGPYF	TGTGCCAGCGGAACGGGAGGGCCGTACTTC
NA	TRBJ2-5	NA	TRBV19	CASSINHRLQETQYF	TGTGCCAGTAGTATAAACCACAGGCTCCAAGAGACCCAGTACTTC
once	TRBJ1-3	NA	TRBV11-2	CASSRPHGRFSGNTIYF	TGTGCCAGCAGCCGACCGCACGGAAGGTTCTCTGGAAACACCATATATTTT
few	TRBJ1-5	NA	TRBV4-1	CASSPTYSVHQPQHF	TGCGCCAGCAGCCCGACTTACAGCGTTCATCAGCCCCAGCATTTT
NA	TRBJ2-7	TRBD2	TRBV10-3	CAISRGGGRPLGWYEQYF	TGTGCCATCAGCCGGGGCGGGGGGAGGCCTCTCGGTTGGTACGAGCAGTACTTC
NA	TRBJ2-2	NA	TRBV10-3	CAISPKYRTPNTGELFF	TGTGCCATCAGCCCCAAGTACCGGACGCCGAACACCGGGGAGCTGTTTTTT
NA	TRBJ2-7	TRBD1	TRBV6-6	CASSYRQRTGKNEQYF	TGTGCCAGCAGTTACCGCCAACGGACAGGGAAAAACGAGCAGTACTTC
NA	TRBJ2-2	TRBD2	TRBV4-2	CASSQERGGLAATGELFF	TGTGCCAGCAGCCAAGAGAGGGGGGGACTAGCGGCCACCGGGGAGCTGTTTTTT
NA	TRBJ1-5	TRBD1	TRBV4-1	CASSTNLHRSQGGQPQHF	TGCGCCAGCAGCACAAACCTACACCGCTCACAGGGGGGTCAGCCCCAGCATTTT
NA	TRBJ2-1	NA	TRBV11-2	CASSPPGAGEQFF	TGTGCCAGCAGCCCCCCAGGGGCGGGAGAGCAGTTCTTC
NA	TRBJ2-4	NA	TRBV1	CTSSQDRGRGNIQYF	TGCACCAGCAGCCAAGATCGGGGGAGGGGAAACATTCAGTACTTC
NA	TRBJ2-7	TRBD1	TRBV18	CASSPPGTASYEQYF	TGTGCCAGCTCACCTCCCGGGACAGCTTCCTACGAGCAGTACTTC
NA	TRBJ1-4	TRBD1	TRBV19	CASSWTGAEKLFF	TGTGCCAGTAGCTGGACAGGGGCCGAAAAACTGTTTTTT
NA	TRBJ2-1	NA	TRBV5-1	CASSTYTLYNEQFF	TGCGCCAGCAGCACCTATACGCTTTACAATGAGCAGTTCTTC
NA	TRBJ1-1	TRBD1	TRBV27	CASRGGDVSNTEAFF	TGTGCCAGCAGAGGGGGCGATGTTTCGAACACTGAAGCTTTCTTT
NA	TRBJ1-2	NA	TRBV6-1	CASRVKTGGGYGYTF	TGTGCCAGCAGGGTCAAGACAGGAGGGGGCTATGGCTACACCTTC
NA	TRBJ1-2	NA	TRBV7-9	CASSLDWSAPGPGSGYTF	TGTGCCAGCAGCTTAGATTGGTCGGCCCCAGGCCCGGGGTCCGGCTACACCTTC
NA	TRBJ2-4	NA	TRBV5-1	CASSLDRARSLAKNIQYF	TGCGCCAGCAGCTTGGACAGGGCCCGATCCTTAGCCAAAAACATTCAGTACTTC
NA	TRBJ1-2	NA	TRBV19	CASSWGRGNYGYTF	TGTGCCAGTAGTTGGGGAAGGGGGAACTATGGCTACACCTTC
NA	TRBJ1-1	NA	TRBV6-1	CASSEGNLNTEAFF	TGTGCCAGCAGTGAAGGGAACCTGAACACTGAAGCTTTCTTT
NA	TRBJ1-1	NA	TRBV28	CASSQRPTEAFF	TGTGCCAGCAGCCAGAGACCTACTGAAGCTTTCTTT
NA	TRBJ1-5	TRBD1	TRBV18	CASSNRDSNQPQHF	TGTGCCAGCTCAAACCGGGACAGTAATCAGCCCCAGCATTTT
NA	TRBJ1-1	NA	TRBV4-2	CASSQDRRNTEAFF	TGTGCCAGCAGCCAAGATAGGAGGAACACTGAAGCTTTCTTT
NA	TRBJ1-4	TRBD1	TRBV29-1	CSVGDLTGEEKLFF	TGCAGCGTCGGGGACCTGACAGGGGAAGAAAAACTGTTTTTT
NA	TRBJ2-3	TRBD2	TRBV27	CASSASGRARTDTQYF	TGTGCCAGCAGCGCTAGCGGGAGAGCCAGGACAGATACGCAGTATTTT
once	TRBJ1-2	NA	TRBV7-2	CASSLVSGGRGYTF	TGTGCCAGCAGCTTAGTGTCTGGAGGGAGGGGCTACACCTTC
NA	TRBJ2-4	NA	TRBV19	CASSIGSLVNIQYF	TGTGCCAGTAGTATAGGGTCACTGGTAAACATTCAGTACTTC
NA	TRBJ2-5	NA	TRBV7-9	CASSSGAQETQYF	TGTGCCAGCAGCTCGGGAGCCCAAGAGACCCAGTACTTC
once	TRBJ1-2	TRBD1	TRBV7-9	CASSTSWTGHDYGYTF	TGTGCCAGCAGCACGTCCTGGACAGGCCATGACTATGGCTACACCTTC
NA	TRBJ2-3	NA	TRBV7-8	CASSSGQILGRRWTDTQYF	TGTGCCAGCAGCTCCGGACAGATATTAGGGCGTCGATGGACAGATACGCAGTATTTT
NA	TRBJ1-2	NA	TRBV5-4	CASSLGQDYGYTF	TGTGCCAGCAGCTTGGGACAGGACTATGGCTACACCTTC
NA	TRBJ1-4	NA	TRBV2	CASTTYRVLAEKLFF	TGTGCCAGCACGACCTACAGGGTATTGGCGGAAAAACTGTTTTTT
NA	TRBJ2-2	NA	TRBV5-1	CASSLGRSGELFF	TGCGCCAGCAGCTTGGGGCGTAGCGGGGAGCTGTTTTTT
NA	TRBJ1-1	NA	TRBV10-3	CAISVTGREAFF	TGTGCCATCAGTGTTACCGGACGGGAAGCTTTCTTT
once	TRBJ2-1	NA	TRBV5-1	CASSLAGGAENEQFF	TGCGCCAGCAGCTTAGCTGGGGGGGCGGAAAATGAGCAGTTCTTC
NA	TRBJ2-5	NA	TRBV30	CAWSALEWRVKETQYF	TGTGCCTGGAGTGCCCTCGAGTGGAGGGTAAAGGAGACCCAGTACTTC